A selection of T cell receptor beta chains follows, all from one sample in a study of graft-versus-host responses after intestinal transplantation. The assay was immunoSEQ multiplex PCR, and TCRdb's table has in-frame clones only and misses some. The table shows some 80,000 clones, with approximately 89% occurring only once. Which antigens these TCRs recognize remains unknown. Here the sequenced sample was unstimulated CD8+ T cells sorted from spleen or lymph node cells, taken before transplant. The origin of the receptors is a human donor who was the organ donor for an intestinal transplant. The CDR3 runs from the conserved cysteine through the conserved F or W. Each record gives: V gene, J gene, clone size, D gene, CDR3 DNA, CDR3 protein. The D gene is left open where the match is weak. The size of a clone is reported for some rows only, either as once, few or many, or as a class for expanded clones.

>TRBV30|TRBJ2-1|.|.
TGTGCCTGGACAGGGGTATCTGAGCAGTTCTTC
CAWTGVSEQFF
>TRBV6-6|TRBJ2-1|.|.
TGTGCCAGCAGTTACGGCCTAGCAAGTGAGCAGTTCTTC
CASSYGLASEQFF
>TRBV18|TRBJ2-7|.|.
TGTGCCAGCTCATCAAGACGAGACTACGAGCAGTACTTC
CASSSRRDYEQYF
>TRBV2|TRBJ2-1|.|.
TGTGCCAGCAGTGACTTAGTGCTGTACAATGAGCAGTTCTTC
CASSDLVLYNEQFF
>TRBV6-5|TRBJ2-7|.|.
TGTGCCAGCTGGGACGGAATCTACGAGCAGTACTTC
CASWDGIYEQYF
>TRBV7-3|TRBJ2-3|.|.
TGTGCCAGCAGCTTATTGGATACAGATACGCAGTATTTT
CASSLLDTDTQYF
>TRBV4-1|TRBJ1-4|.|.
TGCGCCAGCAGCCAAGAGAGGTGGGGGGGAAATGAAAAACTGTTTTTT
CASSQERWGGNEKLFF
>TRBV7-9|TRBJ2-1|.|TRBD2
TGTGCCAGCAGCCCGCCTACTAGCGGGAATCTCAATGAGCAGTTCTTC
CASSPPTSGNLNEQFF
>TRBV7-2|TRBJ2-4|.|.
TGTGCCAGCAGGTTAATAGGTTTTAAAGACATTCAGTACTTC
CASRLIGFKDIQYF
>TRBV5-5|TRBJ2-7|.|.
TGTGCCAGCAGCTTGGAATCACGCAGGGGAGAGCAGTACTTC
CASSLESRRGEQYF
>TRBV4-1|TRBJ1-1|.|.
TGCGCCAGCAGCCAGCAGATGGGGGTAGTCACTGAAGCTTTCTTT
CASSQQMGVVTEAFF
>TRBV7-9|TRBJ1-1|.|.
TGTGCCAGCAGCTTACTTGAAGCTTTCTTT
CASSLLEAFF
>TRBV18|TRBJ2-3|.|.
TGTGCCAGCTCACCACGCAGGCGGGTGAATACGCAGTATTTT
CASSPRRRVNTQYF
>TRBV5-5|TRBJ1-1|.|.
TGTGCCAGCAGCTTAAGTGACACTGAAGCTTTCTTT
CASSLSDTEAFF
>TRBV21-1|TRBJ1-1|.|.
TGTGCCAGCATCCCAAAGGGGGACAGGTACACTGAAGCTTTCTTT
CASIPKGDRYTEAFF
>TRBV4-1|TRBJ2-7|.|TRBD1
TGCGCCAGCAGCCAAGAAGACAGGGCCTCCTACGAGCAGTACTTC
CASSQEDRASYEQYF
>TRBV19|TRBJ2-2|medium-sized|.
TGTGCCAGTACCGCCGGCCCCACCGGGGAGCTGTTTTTT
CASTAGPTGELFF
>TRBV7-9|TRBJ2-7|.|.
TGTGCCAGCAGCTTAGACCCAAGGAGCTCCTACGAGCAGTACTTC
CASSLDPRSSYEQYF
>TRBV19|TRBJ2-2|.|.
TGTGCCAGTAGTATCCCCGCAGGGCGTGGCACCGGGGAGCTGTTTTTT
CASSIPAGRGTGELFF
>TRBV7-9|TRBJ2-1|.|TRBD2
TGTGCCAGCAGCCGTCTACTAGCGGGAGGAGATGAGCAGTTCTTC
CASSRLLAGGDEQFF
>TRBV4-1|TRBJ1-3|few|.
TGCGCCAGCAGCCAAGACGACCTCTTCTCCGGAAACACCATATATTTT
CASSQDDLFSGNTIYF
>TRBV7-2|TRBJ2-2|.|.
TGTGCCAGCAGCGTTTCGACAGAGGCCGGGGAGCTGTTTTTT
CASSVSTEAGELFF
>TRBV7-2|TRBJ2-1|.|TRBD2
TGTGCCAGCAGCATAAGCGGGGGGGCCCACAATGAGCAGTTCTTC
CASSISGGAHNEQFF
>TRBV7-9|TRBJ1-4|.|TRBD1
TGTGCCAGCAGCCCGGACAGGGAGGAAAAACTGTTTTTT
CASSPDREEKLFF
>TRBV5-6|TRBJ2-1|.|TRBD1
TGTGCCAGCAGTCCCGGGACAGGGGGCTATGAGCAGTTCTTC
CASSPGTGGYEQFF
>TRBV7-6|TRBJ2-7|.|.
TGTGCCAGCGGGATGGGCAAGACCTACGAGCAGTACTTC
CASGMGKTYEQYF
>TRBV7-8|TRBJ2-3|.|.
TGTGCCAGCAGCTCCATGGGGGGCACAGATACGCAGTATTTT
CASSSMGGTDTQYF
>TRBV25-1|TRBJ2-2|once|.
TGTGCCAGCAGTCTCACCGGGGAGCTGTTTTTT
CASSLTGELFF
>TRBV12-5|TRBJ2-7|.|.
TGTGCTAGTGGTTTGGTACGCGAGCAGTACTTC
CASGLVREQYF
>TRBV11-2|TRBJ2-5|.|.
TGTGCCAGCAGCCAAGTCCAGAGACCGGAGGAGACCCAGTACTTC
CASSQVQRPEETQYF
>TRBV5-6|TRBJ2-3|.|.
TGTGCCAGCAGCCACCCACCCTCGGGGGCTGGACCCCCCCAGTATTTT
CASSHPPSGAGPPQYF
>TRBV9|TRBJ1-2|.|.
TGTGCCAGCGGGGGAGGGACCTATGGCTACACCTTC
CASGGGTYGYTF
>TRBV27|TRBJ1-5|.|.
TGTGCCAGCAGTTTATCGTCAGGGCTTAGCAATCAGCCCCAGCATTTT
CASSLSSGLSNQPQHF
>TRBV9|TRBJ2-7|.|TRBD2
TGTGCCAGCAGTCGAGGACTAGCGGGACCCGAGCAGTACTTC
CASSRGLAGPEQYF
>TRBV18|TRBJ1-4|few|TRBD1
TGTGCCAGCTCACCGGGACAGCTTAATGAAAAACTGTTTTTT
CASSPGQLNEKLFF
>TRBV7-9|TRBJ1-2|few|.
TGTGCCAGCAGCTTAACAGGGAAGGATTATGGCTACACCTTC
CASSLTGKDYGYTF
>TRBV7-2|TRBJ1-5|.|.
TGTGCCAGCAGCGCCTGGAGTCAGCCCCAGCATTTT
CASSAWSQPQHF
>TRBV30|TRBJ2-7|.|.
TGTGCCTGGGAACCCGGGACGGTTGGAGAGCAGTACTTC
CAWEPGTVGEQYF
>TRBV5-6|TRBJ2-7|.|.
TGTGCCAGCAGCTGCCGATGTTCCAGGCTTTCCTACGAGCAGTACTTC
CASSCRCSRLSYEQYF
>TRBV15|TRBJ2-3|.|.
TGTGCCACCAGCAGCCCTAGCGCTAGCACAGATACGCAGTATTTT
CATSSPSASTDTQYF
>TRBV7-9|TRBJ2-7|.|TRBD2
TGTGCCAGCAGCCAGGGGACTAGCGGGTCCTACGAGCAGTACTTC
CASSQGTSGSYEQYF
>TRBV9|TRBJ2-3|.|.
TGTGCCAGCAGCGTAGGGACGGGGAACACAGATACGCAGTATTTT
CASSVGTGNTDTQYF
>TRBV15|TRBJ1-4|.|TRBD1
TGTGCCACCAGCAGCAGCCGGGACAGTGAAAAACTGTTTTTT
CATSSSRDSEKLFF
>TRBV5-6|TRBJ2-1|.|.
TGTGCCAGCAGCTTGGCAAACGGAAATGAGCAGTTCTTC
CASSLANGNEQFF
>TRBV6-1|TRBJ1-5|.|TRBD1
TGTGCCAGCAGTAGACAGGGTTTGGGTCAGCCCCAGCATTTT
CASSRQGLGQPQHF
>TRBV29-1|TRBJ1-2|.|TRBD1
TGCAGCGTTGCCTCAGGGGGGACTAACTATGGCTACACCTTC
CSVASGGTNYGYTF
>TRBV6-5|TRBJ1-1|.|.
TGTGCCAGCATGGGGAGGGAAGCTTTCTTT
CASMGREAFF
>TRBV27|TRBJ2-7|.|TRBD2
TGTGCCAGCAGTTATAGCGGGGGAGCAACCTACGAGCAGTACTTC
CASSYSGGATYEQYF
>TRBV5-8|TRBJ2-7|.|.
TGTGCCAGCAGCTTGGCCGGGGGAGTGGGTGAGCAGTACTTC
CASSLAGGVGEQYF
>TRBV5-4|TRBJ1-2|.|.
TGTGCCAGCTCTCTGAGAGGGGCCTATGGCTACACCTTC
CASSLRGAYGYTF
>TRBV2|TRBJ1-4|.|.
TGTGCCAGCAGTGAAGCGCTTCCGGGGTTCGGGGAAAAACTGTTTTTT
CASSEALPGFGEKLFF
>TRBV7-7|TRBJ2-6|once|.
TGTGCCAGCAGCCCAACGGGGCCACAAAGTCGGGCCAACGTCCTGACTTTC
CASSPTGPQSRANVLTF
>TRBV10-3|TRBJ1-1|.|.
TGTGCCATCAGTGAAGAAGACAGAAGAAACCCTGAAGCTTTCTTT
CAISEEDRRNPEAFF